This T cell receptor (beta chain) was captured by sequencing in a study of T cell responses to AZD1222 COVID-19 vaccine. Notes on the study in general: White British people made up most donors, females outnumbered males, and clonal diversity was possibly underestimated. The study identified only six AZD1222 recipients as seropositive at baseline. No day 14 peak samples; only post-peak repertoires were characterized.

Of note for this clone: Its antigen is unknown.

Germline V gene lookup returns CDR1 MNHNY and CDR2 SVGAGI (reference sequence). Unmatched junction bases numbered 7, after V lost 9 bases and J lost 3 bases. This CDR3 comprises 14 residues. Only in-frame clones appear in the TCRdb table, and some are missing; sequencing was by immunoSEQ multiplex PCR. The sample has 150,000 to 200,000 clones; 85% to 90% are singletons. The sequencing used peripheral blood, collected 28 days after the second dose of the MenACWY control vaccine. The rearrangement uses TRBV6-6 and TRBJ1-3; 8 bases match TRBD1. The clonotype originates from an adult who received the MenACWY meningococcal vaccine as a control. CDR3 sequence (DNA): TGTGCCAGTCTGCAGGGGGCGGTTGGAAACACCATATATTTT. Its protein is CASLQGAVGNTIYF.